Below are 11 T cell receptor beta chains sequenced from a single sample in a study of T cells after yellow fever vaccination. Via MiXCR, TCRdb re-called the 5' RACE reads, giving one row per CDR3 protein. The sample carries 250,000 to 350,000 distinct CDR3 sequences, 3.5% to 4.5% recorded once. The sequencing here drew on PBMCs, taken 15 days after the yellow fever booster vaccination. The receptors originated from a man between 18 and 35 years old who received the YFV17D yellow fever vaccine.

The chain's CDR3 is CASANRVNTEAFF. The CDR3 DNA follows: TGTGCCAGCGCTAACAGGGTAAACACTGAAGCTTTCTTT. The chain recombines TRBV12-3 or TRBV12-4 with TRBJ1-1; D may be TRBD1 (6 bases). Trimming removed 8 bases from V and 2 bases from J, with 12 bases in between. This CDR3 region has 13 residues.

The chain is built from TRBV4-1 and TRBJ2-7; D may be TRBD1 (5 bases). Germline assignment: CDR1 MGHRA and CDR2 YSYEKL. The CDR3 totals 14 residues. With 3 bases removed from V and 0 bases from J, the gap between germline ends came to 9 bases. In DNA form, the CDR3 reads TGCGCCAGCAGCCAGTTGACAGACTCCTACGAGCAGTACTTC. It encodes CASSQLTDSYEQYF.

This clonotype was detected a few times. The V and J genes are TRBV28 and TRBJ1-5; maybe TRBD1 (6 bases). CDR3 length: 15 residues. The germline gives CDR1 MDHEN, CDR2 SYDVKM. The V gene lost 5 bases and the J gene lost 7 bases, with 18 bases spanning the gap. Here the CDR3 DNA reads TGTGCCAGCAGTACCGCACAGGGTCGGGAACAGCCCCAGCATTTT. Amino acid sequence: CASSTAQGREQPQHF.

The rearrangement uses TRBV29-1 and TRBJ2-7; 8 bases line up with TRBD1. The V gene end was trimmed by 7 bases and the J gene end by 2 bases; junction bases not matched to a gene: 4. Germline-derived CDR1 and CDR2 are SQVTM and ANQGSEA. CDR3 size: 12 residues. CDR3 DNA sequence: TGCAGCGCTCGACAGGGGACCTACGAGCAGTACTTC. Amino acid sequence: CSARQGTYEQYF.

The chain uses TRBV7-2 and TRBJ2-3; TRBD2 agrees at 9 bases. Germline V gene lookup returns CDR1 SGHTA and CDR2 FQGNSA. V shed 5 bases, J shed 7 bases, and the junction held 13 bases outside the gene matches. The CDR3 consists of 16 residues. The CDR3 region is CASSPRAGGFGNTQYF. The DNA of the CDR3 is TGTGCCAGCAGCCCCCGAGCGGGGGGTTTTGGAAATACGCAGTATTTT.

There are a few counts of this clonotype. The chain links TRBV11-2 to TRBJ1-2; D perhaps matches TRBD1 (6 bases). The V end was cut by 3 bases, the J end by 7 bases, with 12 bases between. The CDR3 length is 13 residues. The germline V gene has CDR1 SGHAT and CDR2 FQNNGV. The CDR3 protein is CASSFVRGSGYTF. Here the CDR3 DNA reads TGTGCCAGCAGCTTTGTTAGGGGGTCTGGCTACACCTTC.

The table lists this clonotype with many counts. CDR3 sequence reads: CSVEGKLAKNIQYF. CDR3 DNA sequence: TGCAGCGTTGAGGGGAAACTAGCCAAAAACATTCAGTACTTC. The chain links TRBV29-1 to TRBJ2-4; D not certain. The length of the CDR3 is 14 residues. Trimming left V 3 bases short and J 0 bases short, with 9 bases between. Germline CDR1 is SQVTM and CDR2 is ANQGSEA.

At least ten counts were recorded for this clonotype. The rearrangement uses TRBV20-1 and TRBJ2-1; D is perhaps TRBD2 (6 bases). The ends were cut back, 2 bases at V and 5 bases at J, with 13 bases in the middle. Germline CDR1 reads DFQATT; CDR2 reads SNEGSKA (reference sequence). This CDR3 is built from 14 residues. The CDR3 DNA sequence: TGCAGTGCTAGATTGCCTAGCGCTCACAATGAGCAGTTCTTC. It codes for CSARLPSAHNEQFF.

This clonotype has a handful of counts. V gene TRBV4-1 combines with J gene TRBJ2-2, with D perhaps matching TRBD1 or TRBD2 (6 bases each). This CDR3 region has 15 residues. Trimming cost V 11 bases and J 2 bases, with 18 bases left between them. Germline-derived CDR1 and CDR2 are MGHRA and YSYEKL. CDR3 residues: CAGGRGVVNTGELFF. CDR3 DNA sequence: TGCGCCGGGGGGCGCGGGGTAGTAAACACCGGGGAGCTGTTTTTT.

This clonotype occurred many times. The chain has TRBV20-1 and TRBJ1-1; D gene uncertain. The CDR3 contains 13 residues. Per the germline V gene, CDR1 is DFQATT and CDR2 is SNEGSKA (reference sequence). Trimming removed 0 bases from V and 4 bases from J, with 9 bases in between. The CDR3, as DNA: TGCAGTGCTAGAGACAGAGTTACCACTGAAGCTTTCTTT. Translating gives CSARDRVTTEAFF.

This clonotype was seen at least ten times. V gene TRBV7-6 combines with J gene TRBJ2-5; 7 bases agree with TRBD1. The CDR3 is 14 amino acids. With 0 bases clipped from V and 5 bases from J, the junction kept 3 bases outside the gene matches. Germline V gene sequence: CDR1 SGHVS, CDR2 FNYEAQ. CDR3 region: CASSLATGTETQYF. CDR3 bases: TGTGCCAGCAGCTTAGCGACAGGGACGGAGACCCAGTACTTC. Full variable domain (outside the CDR3, taken from reference TRBV7-6 and TRBJ2-5): GAGVSQSPRYKVTKRGQDVALRCDPISGHVSLYWYRQALGQGPEFLTYFNYEAQQDKSGLPNDRFSAERPEGSISTLTIQRTEQRDSAMYRCASSLATGTETQYFGPGTRLLVL.